A single sample is the source of the 9 T cell receptor beta chains below, sequenced in a study of CD8 T cells in Susac syndrome. Reverse transcription used about 0.5 to 1 ug RNA and random hexamers. TCRdb processed the immunoSEQ multiplex PCR reads anew with MiXCR; each CDR3 protein has one entry. This sample has about 190,000 distinct CDR3 sequences, with approximately 94% found just once. Sequencing used CD4+ T cells from PBMCs. These receptors all come from a human donor with Susac syndrome.

The chain recombines TRBV4-2 with TRBJ2-3, with TRBD2 matching 7 bases. The junction had 3 bases not matched to a gene; V was cut back by 4 bases and J by 2 bases. The CDR3 sequence is 14 residues long. Germline V gene lookup returns CDR1 LGHNA and CDR2 YNFKEQ. CDR3 amino acids: CASSRERDTDTQYF. CDR3 coding DNA: TGTGCCAGCAGCCGAGAGCGGGACACAGATACGCAGTATTTT.

The chain employs TRBV20-1 and TRBJ2-1, with TRBD1 matching over 7 bases. The CDR3 sequence is 15 residues long. Trimming cost V 5 bases and J 4 bases; bases outside gene matches: 11. From germline, CDR1 is DFQATT and CDR2 SNEGSKA (reference sequence). CDR3 in amino acids: CSALNGQVGYNEQFF. The DNA of the CDR3 is TGCAGTGCTCTCAATGGACAGGTGGGATACAATGAGCAGTTCTTC.

The chain couples TRBV5-1 to TRBJ1-5; D perhaps matches TRBD1 (6 bases). V was trimmed by 0 bases and J by 6 bases, leaving 13 bases between them. CDR3 length: 15 amino acids. Germline V gene sequence: CDR1 SGHRS, CDR2 YFSETQ. CDR3 nucleotide sequence: TGCGCCAGCAGCTTGGATGGGGGGCGGATTCAGCCCCAGCATTTT. Protein product: CASSLDGGRIQPQHF.

The J gene is TRBJ2-2, the V gene TRBV6-5; 10 bases match TRBD1. Germline CDR1 is MNHEY and CDR2 is SVGAGI. This CDR3 contains 16 residues. V shed 2 bases, J shed 3 bases, and the junction held 3 bases outside the gene matches. Written as DNA, the CDR3 is TGTGCCAGCAGTTACCGGACAGGGGGGGACACCGGGGAGCTGTTTTTT. Amino acids: CASSYRTGGDTGELFF.

The gene calls are TRBV2 and TRBJ2-1, with D possibly being TRBD1 (5 bases). Trimming cost V 5 bases and J 4 bases, with 15 bases left between them. The CDR3 covers 15 residues. The germline CDR1 and CDR2 sequences are SNHLY and FYNNEI. CDR3 sequence: CASSQTGRGYNEQFF. CDR3 DNA: TGTGCCAGCAGTCAAACAGGAAGGGGTTACAATGAGCAGTTCTTC.

The V gene is TRBV19, the J gene TRBJ2-7, with D possibly matching TRBD1 (6 bases). V was shortened by 7 bases and J by 0 bases, with 10 bases between the two germline ends. CDR1 and CDR2 (germline): LNHDA, SQIVND (reference sequence). This CDR3 has 13 amino acids. The CDR3 DNA sequence: TGTGCCAGTACGGAGGACAGCTCCTACGAGCAGTACTTC. This encodes CASTEDSSYEQYF.

The chain links TRBV7-2 to TRBJ2-7; weak D call: TRBD2 (5 bases). This CDR3 spans 14 amino acids. Germline V gene lookup returns CDR1 SGHTA and CDR2 FQGNSA. Trimming pared 0 bases from V and 3 bases from J, leaving 9 bases between. The CDR3 loop is CASSLASSSYEQYF. Here the CDR3 DNA reads TGTGCCAGCAGCTTAGCGTCTAGCAGCTACGAGCAGTACTTC. Variable domain in full (rest from reference TRBV7-2 and TRBJ2-7): GAGVSQSPSNKVTEKGKDVELRCDPISGHTALYWYRQSLGQGLEFLIYFQGNSAPDKSGLPSDRFSAERTGGSVSTLTIQRTQQEDSAVYLCASSLASSSYEQYFGPGTRLTVT.

CDR3 in DNA: TGTGCCACCAGTGAGGGGGATCGGTATGGCTACACCTTC. Its translation is CATSEGDRYGYTF. This chain uses TRBV24-1 with TRBJ1-2; maybe TRBD1 (5 bases). V was pared by 4 bases and J by 5 bases, with 10 bases between. Germline CDR1 KGHDR, CDR2 SFDVKD. CDR3 length: 13 amino acids.

The chain is built from TRBV3-1 and TRBJ1-1; D ambiguous. Trimming left V 4 bases short and J 4 bases short, with 10 bases between. Germline V gives CDR1 LGHDT, CDR2 YNNKEL (reference sequence). This CDR3 has 13 amino acids. The CDR3 DNA sequence: TGTGCCAGCAGCCCCCTCGAGGGCACTGAAGCTTTCTTT. Encoded protein: CASSPLEGTEAFF.